This T cell receptor gamma chain is drawn from a study of gamma delta lymphoproliferative disorders and STAT genes. Turning to the study itself: At least 50 ng of genomic DNA went into each LymphoTrack Dx TCRG Assay library. Delta libraries were made per EuroClonality-NGS working group procedure. Overall study findings and caveats: Delta repertoires did not separate groups, but patient gamma repertoires clustered apart. Whether leukemic clones are public or private remains unconfirmed.

TCRdb called clones from the multiplex PCR reads again using CATT. The table lists just under 2,500 gamma-chain clones, around 10% of them singletons. V dropped 8 bases and J dropped 11; count of bases not matched to a gene: 12. The CDR3 contains 13 residues. About this clone itself: As yet, its antigen is unknown. Other DNA sequences in the same sample also yield this CDR3.

PBMCs from patients and controls supplied the genomic DNA for sequencing. Material for sequencing was blood. This chain connects TRGV10 to TRGJP1. Germline matching of the DNA provided the J gene here, since TCRdb leaves it blank. TRGV10 is an ORF; its function is uncertain. This sequence was found in a human donor in good health. In DNA, the CDR3 is TGTGCTGCGTGGGATTCCCCGGGGTGGTTCAAGATATTT. Its protein product is CAAWDSPGWFKIF.